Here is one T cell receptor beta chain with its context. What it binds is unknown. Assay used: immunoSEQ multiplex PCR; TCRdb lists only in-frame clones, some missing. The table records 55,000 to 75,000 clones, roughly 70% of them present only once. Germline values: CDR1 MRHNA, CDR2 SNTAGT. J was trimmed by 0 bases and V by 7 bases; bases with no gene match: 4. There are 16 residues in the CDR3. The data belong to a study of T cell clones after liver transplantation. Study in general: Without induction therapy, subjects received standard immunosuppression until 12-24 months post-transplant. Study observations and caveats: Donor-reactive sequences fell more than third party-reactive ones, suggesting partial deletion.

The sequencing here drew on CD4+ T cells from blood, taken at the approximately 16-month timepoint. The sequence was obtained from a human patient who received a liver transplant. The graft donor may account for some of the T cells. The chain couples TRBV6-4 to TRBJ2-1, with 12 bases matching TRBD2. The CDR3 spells CASKRLAGDSYNEQFF. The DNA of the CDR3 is TGTGCCAGCAAACGACTAGCGGGGGACTCCTACAATGAGCAGTTCTTC.